The 15 T cell receptor beta chains in this list originate from one sample, sequenced in a study of cytomegalovirus exposure and HLA in healthy donors. The PCR contained 60 Vbeta and 13 Jbeta primers. Clones were sequenced by immunoSEQ multiplex PCR, and TCRdb holds only the in-frame ones, with some missing. Altogether 130,000 or so clones are present, more than 70% being singletons, with the ten largest covering roughly 4%. The sample consisted of PBMCs. The receptor source for this set is a man aged 45-60 years in good health and CMV-seropositive.

The chain carries TRBV5-6 and TRBJ2-5; 9 bases align to TRBD2. Germline lookup yields CDR1 SGHDT and CDR2 YYEEEE. The V and J ends lost 0 bases and 5 bases, in that order; junction bases with no gene match: 8. This CDR3 comprises 16 residues. CDR3 coding DNA: TGTGCCAGCAGCTTGGTTGGCGGGGGGGCCGGGGAGACCCAGTACTTC. It translates to CASSLVGGGAGETQYF.

This clone has only a few counts. This CDR3 reads CASSLGGRFPEDEQFF. CDR3 DNA: TGCGCCAGCAGCTTAGGAGGGCGTTTCCCCGAGGATGAGCAGTTCTTC. V and J are TRBV5-1 and TRBJ2-1, with D perhaps TRBD2 (6 bases). This CDR3 has 16 amino acids. The germline V gene encodes CDR1 SGHRS and CDR2 YFSETQ. The V end was cut by 2 bases, the J end by 8 bases, with 20 bases between.

V and J are TRBV19 and TRBJ1-2; 7 bases are shared with TRBD1. The CDR3 runs to 14 residues. Looked up from germline, CDR1 is LNHDA and CDR2 is SQIVND (reference sequence). Losses at the gene ends were 9 bases for V and 3 bases for J; bases not matched to a gene: 10. The CDR3 nucleotides read TGTGCCAGCAGCCACCGGGACAGTTACTATGGCTACACCTTC. This codes for CASSHRDSYYGYTF.

CDR3 in amino acids: CATRKETLSEAFF. The CDR3, as DNA: TGTGCCACCCGGAAGGAGACGCTCTCTGAAGCTTTCTTT. The gene calls are TRBV6-4 and TRBJ1-1; no firm D call. Germline V gives CDR1 MRHNA, CDR2 SNTAGT. The ends were cut back, 10 bases at V and 6 bases at J, with 18 bases in the middle. The CDR3 totals 13 residues.

A remark on this clone: At one boundary the junction diverges from the germline segment, which might be a read error. V usage is TRBV7-9 and J usage is TRBJ1-1; no clear D gene. Germline CDR1 is SEHNR and CDR2 is FQNEAQ (reference sequence). The CDR3 spans 12 residues. CDR3 loop: CSSILFNTEAFF. CDR3 DNA sequence: TGTTCCAGCATTCTGTTCAACACTGAAGCTTTCTTT.

The rearrangement links TRBV6-6 to TRBJ1-2; TRBD1 agrees at 11 bases. V dropped 2 bases and J dropped 6; count of bases not matched to a gene: 2. Germline CDR1 reads MNHNY; CDR2 reads SVGAGI (reference sequence). The length of the CDR3 is 14 residues. The CDR3 DNA is TGTGCCAGCAGTTACCGGGACAGGGGGGATGGCTACACCTTC. Encoded protein: CASSYRDRGDGYTF.

J is TRBJ2-2 and V is TRBV2, with D possibly matching TRBD1 (6 bases). Germline lookup yields CDR1 SNHLY and CDR2 FYNNEI. V shed 4 bases and J shed 3 bases, with 12 bases lying between them. This CDR3 spans 15 amino acids. CDR3 bases: TGTGCCAGCAGTGTCGACAGGCTTGACACCGGGGAGCTGTTTTTT. This codes for CASSVDRLDTGELFF.

This clone appeared a single time. The chain joins TRBV14 to TRBJ2-1; TRBD2 matches at 12 bases. The germline CDR1 and CDR2 sequences are SGHDN and FVKESK. J was trimmed by 8 bases and V by 1 base; bases with no gene match: 6. The CDR3 sequence is 16 residues long. CDR3 region: CASSQVQLAGGDEQFF. The DNA of the CDR3 is TGTGCCAGCAGCCAAGTCCAACTAGCGGGAGGCGATGAGCAGTTCTTC. Complete variable domain (other parts from reference TRBV14 and TRBJ2-1): EAGVTQFPSHSVIEKGQTVTLRCDPISGHDNLYWYRRVMGKEIKFLLHFVKESKQDESGMPNNRFLAERTGGTYSTLKVQPAELEDSGVYFCASSQVQLAGGDEQFFGPGTRLTVL.

The chain uses TRBV7-9 and TRBJ2-5; 9 bases line up with TRBD1. Germline V gives CDR1 SEHNR, CDR2 FQNEAQ (reference sequence). Losses at the gene ends were 5 bases for V and 10 bases for J; bases not matched to a gene: 14. CDR3 length equals 15 residues. The CDR3 coding sequence is TGTGCCAGCAGCGGACAGGGGTTTGGTGGAAGGAACCAGTACTTC. Protein sequence: CASSGQGFGGRNQYF.

This sequence joins TRBV14 and TRBJ2-3, with 9 bases identical to TRBD1. The CDR3 runs 14 residues. Trimming removed 4 bases from V and 1 base from J; junction bases left unmatched: 0. Germline lookup yields CDR1 SGHDN and CDR2 FVKESK. The CDR3 bases are TGTGCCAGCAGCCGGACAGGGGGCACAGATACGCAGTATTTT. Translating it yields CASSRTGGTDTQYF.

This clone has only one observation. J is TRBJ1-2 and V is TRBV29-1; 9 bases are a match to TRBD1. The CDR3 runs to 15 residues. Germline CDR1 and CDR2: SQVTM and ANQGSEA. V was pared by 4 bases and J by 0 bases, with 6 bases of the junction left unmatched. CDR3 DNA: TGCAGCGTTGGGTGGACAGGGGATTCTAACTATGGCTACACCTTC. Translation: CSVGWTGDSNYGYTF.

This sequence joins TRBV2 and TRBJ1-1; the D is unclear. The length of the CDR3 is 15 residues. Germline CDR1 and CDR2: SNHLY and FYNNEI. Trimming stripped 4 bases from V and 6 bases from J, with 18 bases between. The chain's CDR3 is CASSASNRVVAEAFF. The CDR3 region has the DNA TGTGCCAGCAGTGCCAGTAATCGGGTTGTGGCTGAAGCTTTCTTT. The variable domain in full, with the rest retrieved from reference TRBV2 and TRBJ1-1, is EPEVTQTPSHQVTQMGQEVILRCVPISNHLYFYWYRQILGQKVEFLVSFYNNEISEKSEIFDDQFSVERPDGSNFTLKIRSTKLEDSAMYFCASSASNRVVAEAFFGQGTRLTVV.

The chain is built from TRBV11-2 and TRBJ1-4, with 8 bases fitting TRBD1. The J segment lost 6 bases and the V segment lost 3 bases, leaving 6 bases of the junction unmatched. This CDR3 contains 15 residues. Germline V gene sequence: CDR1 SGHAT, CDR2 FQNNGV. The CDR3 coding sequence is TGTGCCAGCAGCTTGGGGGACAGGTACCATGAAAAACTGTTTTTT. Translating it yields CASSLGDRYHEKLFF.

This clone occurred once. The CDR3 sequence: CASSEGLDSSGYTF. The CDR3, as DNA: TGTGCCAGCAGTGAAGGCCTGGACAGCTCCGGCTACACCTTC. The gene calls are TRBV25-1 and TRBJ1-2; TRBD1 might be the D (6 bases). Trimming took off 2 bases at V and 8 bases at J, with 15 bases between the two ends. The CDR3 contains 14 residues. Germline CDR1 MGHDK, CDR2 SYGVNS.

This clone was counted a few times. The chain recombines TRBV7-2 with TRBJ2-6; TRBD1 matches 8 bases. This CDR3 has 18 amino acids. V lost 5 bases and J lost 0; bases outside the gene matches: 9. Per the germline V gene, CDR1 is SGHTA and CDR2 is FQGNSA. CDR3 in amino acids: CASSRQGAGFSGANVLTF. The CDR3 region has the DNA TGTGCCAGCAGCCGCCAGGGGGCAGGCTTCTCTGGGGCCAACGTCCTGACTTTC.